This T cell receptor (beta chain) was found in a study of blood T cell repertoires in COVID-19. Study at large: PBMCs, B-cell-depleted T cells, or T cells were the source of the cDNA or gDNA that made up the material.

Clinical history reported by participants formed the basis on which cohorts were assigned. Germline V gene data show CDR1 as SGDLS and CDR2 as YYNGEE. This CDR3 spans 15 amino acids. The V end lost 0 bases, the J end lost 3 bases, and 12 bases lay between the germline ends. Authors' methods: Reference gene primer amplification yielded estimated nucleated cell counts. Produced via immunoSEQ multiplex PCR; TCRdb's table is partial and in-frame only. V, J and clone size reflect that table, while D and trimming were determined from the DNA. This sample has about 380,000 clones; more than 75% occur once, and the top ten carry 0.9% to 1.5%.

The rearrangement joins TRBV9 to TRBJ1-2, with a tentative D call TRBD1 (5 bases). Material: PBMCs or T cells enriched from blood (not recorded which). This receptor was obtained from a woman between 18 and 29 years old who had recovered from COVID-19. The DNA for the CDR3 is TGTGCCAGCAGCGTAGGGGCCAGGGTGGACTATGGCTACACCTTC. It yields the protein CASSVGARVDYGYTF.